A selection of T cell receptor beta chains follows, all from one sample in a study of cytomegalovirus exposure and HLA in healthy donors. Only in-frame clones appear in the TCRdb table, and some are missing; sequencing was by immunoSEQ multiplex PCR. The table shows 80,000 to 100,000 clones, with around four fifths occurring only once. The specimen was PBMCs. The receptor set was obtained from a female donor in good health and CMV-seropositive. Both conserved end residues are part of each CDR3. Fields, in order: J gene, D gene, V gene, clone size, CDR3 protein, CDR3 DNA. The D gene is left open where the match is weak. The size entry is marked missing in some rows and otherwise reads once, few, many or a size class.

J gene: TRBJ2-1
D gene: TRBD1
V gene: TRBV9
clone size: few
CDR3 protein: CASSGTGGGEQFF
CDR3 DNA: TGTGCCAGCAGCGGTACAGGGGGTGGAGAGCAGTTCTTC

J gene: TRBJ1-2
D gene: NA
V gene: TRBV7-3
clone size: NA
CDR3 protein: CASSGHTGGYTF
CDR3 DNA: TGTGCCAGCAGCGGCCATACCGGGGGCTACACCTTC

J gene: TRBJ1-2
D gene: TRBD1
V gene: TRBV6-5
clone size: NA
CDR3 protein: CASSWDRGGQDYGYTF
CDR3 DNA: TGTGCCAGCAGTTGGGACAGGGGAGGTCAGGACTATGGCTACACCTTC

J gene: TRBJ2-4
D gene: NA
V gene: TRBV5-6
clone size: NA
CDR3 protein: CASSLGRAKNIQYF
CDR3 DNA: TGTGCCAGCAGCTTGGGCAGGGCCAAAAACATTCAGTACTTC

J gene: TRBJ2-1
D gene: TRBD2
V gene: TRBV11-1
clone size: NA
CDR3 protein: CASSSGLAGFNEQFF
CDR3 DNA: TGTGCCAGCAGCTCAGGACTAGCGGGGTTCAATGAGCAGTTCTTC

J gene: TRBJ2-1
D gene: TRBD1
V gene: TRBV28
clone size: NA
CDR3 protein: CASRPGQGFHNEQFF
CDR3 DNA: TGTGCCAGCAGACCGGGACAGGGCTTTCACAATGAGCAGTTCTTC

J gene: TRBJ2-3
D gene: TRBD2
V gene: TRBV11-2
clone size: NA
CDR3 protein: CASSSYSGGVDTQYF
CDR3 DNA: TGTGCCAGCAGCTCCTATAGCGGGGGGGTTGATACGCAGTATTTT

J gene: TRBJ2-7
D gene: NA
V gene: TRBV28
clone size: NA
CDR3 protein: CASTPDPGKSYEQYF
CDR3 DNA: TGTGCCAGCACTCCTGATCCGGGGAAGTCCTACGAGCAGTACTTC

J gene: TRBJ2-1
D gene: TRBD2
V gene: TRBV10-1
clone size: NA
CDR3 protein: CASSPNPPSSGGSNEQFF
CDR3 DNA: TGCGCCAGCAGTCCAAACCCTCCATCTAGCGGGGGGAGCAATGAGCAGTTCTTC

J gene: TRBJ1-4
D gene: NA
V gene: TRBV10-3
clone size: NA
CDR3 protein: CAISESQGRGELFF
CDR3 DNA: TGTGCCATCAGTGAGTCACAGGGCCGAGGGGAACTGTTTTTT

J gene: TRBJ2-7
D gene: TRBD1
V gene: TRBV2
clone size: NA
CDR3 protein: CAVARSGTGAHEQYF
CDR3 DNA: TGTGCCGTAGCAAGGTCGGGGACAGGGGCCCACGAGCAGTACTTC

J gene: TRBJ1-1
D gene: NA
V gene: TRBV5-1
clone size: NA
CDR3 protein: CASSPDVRADTEAFF
CDR3 DNA: TGCGCCAGCAGCCCGGACGTCAGGGCGGACACTGAAGCTTTCTTT

J gene: TRBJ2-1
D gene: TRBD2
V gene: TRBV9
clone size: NA
CDR3 protein: CASSVGLAGGYNEQFF
CDR3 DNA: TGTGCCAGCAGCGTGGGACTAGCGGGAGGGTACAATGAGCAGTTCTTC

J gene: TRBJ2-3
D gene: TRBD2
V gene: TRBV15
clone size: NA
CDR3 protein: CATSTNPSGPSTDTQYF
CDR3 DNA: TGTGCCACCAGCACAAATCCTAGCGGGCCTAGCACAGATACGCAGTATTTT

J gene: TRBJ2-7
D gene: NA
V gene: TRBV28
clone size: once
CDR3 protein: CASGPNRAPYEQYF
CDR3 DNA: TGTGCCAGCGGACCCAACAGGGCCCCTTACGAGCAGTACTTC

J gene: TRBJ1-5
D gene: NA
V gene: TRBV4-1
clone size: NA
CDR3 protein: CASSQDGKQDGGGVIQPQHF
CDR3 DNA: TGCGCCAGCAGCCAAGATGGGAAACAGGACGGAGGGGGGGTTATCCAACCCCAGCATTTT

J gene: TRBJ1-1
D gene: TRBD1
V gene: TRBV7-6
clone size: NA
CDR3 protein: CASSRLPGQQMNTEAFF
CDR3 DNA: TGTGCCAGCAGTCGTCTACCGGGACAGCAGATGAACACTGAAGCTTTCTTT

J gene: TRBJ2-2
D gene: TRBD2
V gene: TRBV2
clone size: NA
CDR3 protein: CASRVAGGLYTGELFF
CDR3 DNA: TGTGCCAGCAGGGTAGCGGGGGGGCTTTACACCGGGGAGCTGTTTTTT

J gene: TRBJ2-7
D gene: TRBD1
V gene: TRBV7-2
clone size: NA
CDR3 protein: CASSSIRGRGYEQYF
CDR3 DNA: TGTGCCAGCAGTTCCATCAGGGGGCGCGGATACGAGCAGTACTTC

J gene: TRBJ2-1
D gene: NA
V gene: TRBV2
clone size: few
CDR3 protein: CASSGRAANEQFF
CDR3 DNA: TGTGCCAGCAGTGGGAGGGCAGCCAATGAGCAGTTCTTC

J gene: TRBJ1-4
D gene: NA
V gene: TRBV14
clone size: once
CDR3 protein: CASSPRLQGTNEKLFF
CDR3 DNA: TGTGCCAGCAGCCCCCGACTCCAGGGAACTAATGAAAAACTGTTTTTT

J gene: TRBJ2-1
D gene: TRBD2
V gene: TRBV6-4
clone size: NA
CDR3 protein: CASSDDSGIGYEQFF
CDR3 DNA: TGTGCCAGCAGTGATGATAGCGGGATAGGCTATGAGCAGTTCTTC

J gene: TRBJ1-5
D gene: NA
V gene: TRBV19
clone size: NA
CDR3 protein: CASSISGGNQPQHF
CDR3 DNA: TGTGCCAGTAGTATATCGGGGGGCAATCAGCCCCAGCATTTT

J gene: TRBJ1-2
D gene: NA
V gene: TRBV6-1
clone size: NA
CDR3 protein: CASYLRGWGYGYTF
CDR3 DNA: TGTGCCAGCTATCTGCGGGGCTGGGGCTATGGCTACACCTTC

J gene: TRBJ1-5
D gene: NA
V gene: TRBV2
clone size: NA
CDR3 protein: CASSEARHQPQHF
CDR3 DNA: TGTGCCAGCAGTGAAGCGCGGCACCAGCCCCAGCATTTT

J gene: TRBJ2-2
D gene: TRBD1
V gene: TRBV4-2
clone size: NA
CDR3 protein: CATTKQGGGTGELFF
CDR3 DNA: TGTGCCACTACCAAACAGGGGGGCGGCACCGGGGAGCTGTTTTTT

J gene: TRBJ1-5
D gene: TRBD1
V gene: TRBV28
clone size: NA
CDR3 protein: CASKPGQVGQPQHF
CDR3 DNA: TGTGCCAGTAAGCCGGGACAGGTCGGTCAGCCCCAGCATTTT

J gene: TRBJ2-1
D gene: NA
V gene: TRBV2
clone size: NA
CDR3 protein: CASSDVYNEQFF
CDR3 DNA: TGTGCCAGCAGTGACGTGTACAATGAGCAGTTCTTC

J gene: TRBJ2-7
D gene: TRBD2
V gene: TRBV5-1
clone size: NA
CDR3 protein: CASSLGSSGRINEQYF
CDR3 DNA: TGCGCCAGCAGCTTGGGATCTAGCGGGAGAATCAACGAGCAGTACTTC

J gene: TRBJ1-1
D gene: NA
V gene: TRBV4-1
clone size: NA
CDR3 protein: CASSQGSGFF
CDR3 DNA: TGCGCCAGCAGCCAAGGGAGTGGTTTCTTT

J gene: TRBJ2-1
D gene: TRBD1
V gene: TRBV6-1
clone size: few
CDR3 protein: CASAGTGTNEQFF
CDR3 DNA: TGTGCCAGTGCCGGGACAGGGACCAATGAGCAGTTCTTC

J gene: TRBJ1-2
D gene: NA
V gene: TRBV5-1
clone size: NA
CDR3 protein: CASSLESTASGYTF
CDR3 DNA: TGCGCCAGCAGCTTGGAGTCGACAGCATCTGGCTACACCTTC

J gene: TRBJ2-7
D gene: NA
V gene: TRBV27
clone size: NA
CDR3 protein: CASSPGGRAYEQYF
CDR3 DNA: TGTGCCAGCAGTCCCGGGGGGCGAGCCTACGAGCAGTACTTC

J gene: TRBJ1-4
D gene: NA
V gene: TRBV7-2
clone size: NA
CDR3 protein: CASSLDGGSGKLFF
CDR3 DNA: TGTGCCAGCAGCTTAGACGGGGGGAGTGGAAAACTGTTTTTT

J gene: TRBJ2-5
D gene: TRBD1
V gene: TRBV28
clone size: NA
CDR3 protein: CASSLSGWKPGGSFQETQYF
CDR3 DNA: TGTGCCAGCAGTTTAAGTGGCTGGAAACCAGGGGGCTCATTCCAAGAGACCCAGTACTTC

J gene: TRBJ1-1
D gene: NA
V gene: TRBV7-8
clone size: NA
CDR3 protein: CASSLAGANTEAFF
CDR3 DNA: TGTGCCAGCAGCTTAGCAGGGGCAAACACTGAAGCTTTCTTT

J gene: TRBJ2-7
D gene: NA
V gene: TRBV6-5
clone size: once
CDR3 protein: CASSYLAGPTYEQYF
CDR3 DNA: TGTGCCAGCAGTTACTTGGCGGGACCTACCTACGAGCAGTACTTC

J gene: TRBJ2-1
D gene: NA
V gene: TRBV25-1
clone size: NA
CDR3 protein: CASNTGTGYNEQFF
CDR3 DNA: TGTGCCAGCAACACCGGGACTGGTTACAATGAGCAGTTCTTC

J gene: TRBJ2-7
D gene: NA
V gene: TRBV10-3
clone size: few
CDR3 protein: CAISELGSSYEQYF
CDR3 DNA: TGTGCCATCAGTGAACTGGGGAGCTCCTACGAGCAGTACTTC

J gene: TRBJ2-1
D gene: NA
V gene: TRBV10-2
clone size: few
CDR3 protein: CASSVTVQQFF
CDR3 DNA: TGCGCCAGCAGTGTAACGGTGCAGCAGTTCTTC

J gene: TRBJ1-6
D gene: NA
V gene: TRBV10-3
clone size: NA
CDR3 protein: CAIGEWEAPLHF
CDR3 DNA: TGTGCCATCGGGGAGTGGGAGGCACCCCTCCACTTT

J gene: TRBJ1-5
D gene: NA
V gene: TRBV21-1
clone size: NA
CDR3 protein: CASELPHNQPQHF
CDR3 DNA: TGTGCCAGCGAACTCCCCCACAATCAGCCCCAGCATTTT

J gene: TRBJ2-7
D gene: TRBD2
V gene: TRBV5-1
clone size: NA
CDR3 protein: CASSQATSAVAYEQYF
CDR3 DNA: TGCGCCAGCAGCCAGGCGACTAGCGCGGTTGCCTACGAGCAGTACTTC

J gene: TRBJ2-7
D gene: TRBD2
V gene: TRBV2
clone size: NA
CDR3 protein: CASSEGTSGSYEQYF
CDR3 DNA: TGTGCCAGCAGTGAAGGGACTAGCGGGTCCTACGAGCAGTACTTC

J gene: TRBJ2-5
D gene: NA
V gene: TRBV2
clone size: NA
CDR3 protein: CASQKEGRIQETQYF
CDR3 DNA: TGTGCCAGCCAGAAGGAGGGCCGGATCCAAGAGACCCAGTACTTC